The entry that follows covers one T cell receptor (beta chain) sequence. Its antigen remains unidentified. This sample was taken from a study of ipilimumab plus nivolumab after autologous stem cell transplantation. On the study more broadly: Typical patient got a handful of ipilimumab doses and seven to nine nivolumab doses (median).

The CDR3 is 17 amino acids. CDR1 is ENHRY, CDR2 SYGVKD, per germline. Trimming took 6 bases from V and 4 from J; bases not matched to a gene: 16. Dosing: nivolumab 3 mg/kg IV, weeks 1, 4, 7, 10, then every two weeks to week 26. Overall study findings and caveats: Per the authors, repertoire, Treg and microbiota data justify further study.

Generated by immunoSEQ multiplex PCR, the TCRdb table keeps only in-frame clones and is missing some. The table records around 23,000 clones, 74% of them present only once. The source is a male donor with diffuse large B-cell lymphoma. This chain links TRBV10-3 with TRBJ2-7; TRBD1 aligns across 9 bases. Sequenced here: PBMCs, sampled in a trial of ipilimumab plus nivolumab as post-transplant consolidation. CDR3: CAIRAPGTGRGMYEQYF. The CDR3 region has the DNA TGTGCCATCAGGGCCCCCGGGACAGGGAGAGGGATGTACGAGCAGTACTTC.